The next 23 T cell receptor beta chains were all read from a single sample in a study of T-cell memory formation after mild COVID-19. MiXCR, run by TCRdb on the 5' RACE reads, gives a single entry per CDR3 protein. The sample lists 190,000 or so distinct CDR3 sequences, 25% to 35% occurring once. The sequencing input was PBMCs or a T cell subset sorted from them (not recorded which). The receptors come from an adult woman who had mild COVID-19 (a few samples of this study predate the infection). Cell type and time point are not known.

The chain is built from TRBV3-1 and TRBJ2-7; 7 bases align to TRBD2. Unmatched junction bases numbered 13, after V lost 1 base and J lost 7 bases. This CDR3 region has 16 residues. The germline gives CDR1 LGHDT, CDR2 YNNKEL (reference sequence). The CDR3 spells CASSQGIPSGEPEQYF. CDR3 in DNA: TGTGCCAGCAGCCAAGGAATCCCCAGCGGGGAGCCGGAGCAGTACTTC.

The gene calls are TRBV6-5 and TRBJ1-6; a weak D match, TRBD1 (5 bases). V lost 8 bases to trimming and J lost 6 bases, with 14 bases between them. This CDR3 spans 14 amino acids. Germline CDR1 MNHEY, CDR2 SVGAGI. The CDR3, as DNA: TGTGCCAGCCGTCCAGGGTTGGGTAATTCACCCCTCCACTTT. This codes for CASRPGLGNSPLHF.

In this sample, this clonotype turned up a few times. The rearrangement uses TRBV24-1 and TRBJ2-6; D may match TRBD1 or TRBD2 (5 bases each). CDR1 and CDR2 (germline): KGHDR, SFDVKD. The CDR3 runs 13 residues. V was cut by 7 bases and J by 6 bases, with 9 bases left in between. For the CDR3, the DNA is TGTGCCACCAGCCTGGGGGAGGCCAACGTCCTGACTTTC. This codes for CATSLGEANVLTF.

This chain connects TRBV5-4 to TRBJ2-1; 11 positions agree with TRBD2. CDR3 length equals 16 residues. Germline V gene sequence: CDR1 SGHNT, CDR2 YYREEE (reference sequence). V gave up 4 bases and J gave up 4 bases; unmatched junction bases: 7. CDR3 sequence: CASSPSSGRWYNEQFF. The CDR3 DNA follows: TGTGCCAGCAGCCCATCTAGCGGGAGGTGGTACAATGAGCAGTTCTTC.

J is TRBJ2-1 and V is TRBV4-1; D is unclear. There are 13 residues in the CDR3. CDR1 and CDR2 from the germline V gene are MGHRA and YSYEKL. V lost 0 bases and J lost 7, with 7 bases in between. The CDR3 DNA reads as TGCGCCAGCAGCCAAGAGGAATCAAATGAGCAGTTCTTC. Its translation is CASSQEESNEQFF.

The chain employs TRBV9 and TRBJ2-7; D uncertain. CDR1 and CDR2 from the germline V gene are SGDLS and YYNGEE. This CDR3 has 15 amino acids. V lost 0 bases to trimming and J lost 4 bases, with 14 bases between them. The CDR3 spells CASSVDGTSVYEQYF. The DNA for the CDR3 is TGTGCCAGCAGCGTAGATGGAACCTCGGTGTACGAGCAGTACTTC.

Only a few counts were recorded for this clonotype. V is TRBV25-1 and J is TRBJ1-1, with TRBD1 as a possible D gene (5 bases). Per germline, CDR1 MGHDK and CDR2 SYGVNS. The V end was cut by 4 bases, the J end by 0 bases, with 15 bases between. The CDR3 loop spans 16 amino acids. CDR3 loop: CASSAILDNMNTEAFF. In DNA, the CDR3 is TGTGCCAGCAGTGCCATCCTGGACAACATGAACACTGAAGCTTTCTTT.

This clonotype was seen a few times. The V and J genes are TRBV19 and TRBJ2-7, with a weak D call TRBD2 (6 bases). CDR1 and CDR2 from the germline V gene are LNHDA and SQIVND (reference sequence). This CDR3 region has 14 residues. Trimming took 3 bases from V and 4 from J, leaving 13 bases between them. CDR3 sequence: CASSIGGQAYEQYF. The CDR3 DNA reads TGTGCCAGTAGTATCGGAGGGCAGGCGTACGAGCAGTACTTC.

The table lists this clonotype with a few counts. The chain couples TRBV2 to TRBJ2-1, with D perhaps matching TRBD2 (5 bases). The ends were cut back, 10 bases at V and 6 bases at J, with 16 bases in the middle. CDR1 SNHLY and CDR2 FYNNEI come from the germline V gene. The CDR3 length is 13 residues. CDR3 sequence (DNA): TGTGCCACCGCCGGACTGATACTCAATGAGCAGTTCTTC. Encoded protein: CATAGLILNEQFF.

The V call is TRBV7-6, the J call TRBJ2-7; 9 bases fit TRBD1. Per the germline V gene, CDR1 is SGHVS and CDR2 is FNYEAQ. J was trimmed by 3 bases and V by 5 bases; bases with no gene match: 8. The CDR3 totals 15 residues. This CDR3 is CASSREDRGFYEQYF. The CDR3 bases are TGTGCCAGCAGCCGCGAGGACAGGGGATTCTACGAGCAGTACTTC.

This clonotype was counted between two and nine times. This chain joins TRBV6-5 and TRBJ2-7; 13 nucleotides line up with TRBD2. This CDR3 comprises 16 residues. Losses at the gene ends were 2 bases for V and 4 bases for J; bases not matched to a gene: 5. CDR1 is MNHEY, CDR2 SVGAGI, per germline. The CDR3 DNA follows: TGTGCCAGCAGTTACGGGACTAGCGGGGTCCGGTACGAGCAGTACTTC. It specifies CASSYGTSGVRYEQYF.

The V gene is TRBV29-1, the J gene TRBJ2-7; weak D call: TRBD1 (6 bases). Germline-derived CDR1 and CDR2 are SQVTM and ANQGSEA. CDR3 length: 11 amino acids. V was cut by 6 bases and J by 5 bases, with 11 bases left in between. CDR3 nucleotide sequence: TGCAGCGTGACTACAGGGAACGAGCAGTACTTC. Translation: CSVTTGNEQYF.

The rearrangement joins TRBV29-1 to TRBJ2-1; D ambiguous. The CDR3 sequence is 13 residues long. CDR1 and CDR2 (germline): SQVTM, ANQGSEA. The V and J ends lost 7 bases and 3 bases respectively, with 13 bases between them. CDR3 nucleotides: TGCAGCGCCCTGGGCTCCCGCTACAATGAGCAGTTCTTC. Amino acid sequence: CSALGSRYNEQFF.

The CDR3, as DNA: TGTGCCAGCAGCATGAGGTTGTATGAGCAGTTCTTC. It specifies CASSMRLYEQFF. The chain has TRBV7-2 and TRBJ2-1; D is uncertain. From germline, CDR1 is SGHTA and CDR2 FQGNSA. The V end was cut by 5 bases, the J end by 8 bases, with 10 bases between. The CDR3 length is 12 residues.

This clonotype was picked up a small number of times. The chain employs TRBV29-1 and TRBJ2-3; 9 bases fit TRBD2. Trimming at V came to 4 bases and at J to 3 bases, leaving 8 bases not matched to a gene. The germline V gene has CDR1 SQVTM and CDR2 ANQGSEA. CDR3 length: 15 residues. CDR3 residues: CSVVRSGSRTDTQYF. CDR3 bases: TGCAGCGTTGTCCGTAGCGGGAGTCGGACAGATACGCAGTATTTT.

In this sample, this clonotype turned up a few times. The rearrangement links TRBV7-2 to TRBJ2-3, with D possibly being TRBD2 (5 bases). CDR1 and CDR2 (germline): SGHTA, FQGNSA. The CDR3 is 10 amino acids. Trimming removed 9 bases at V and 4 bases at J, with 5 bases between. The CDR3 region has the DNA TGTGCCAGGGACTCAGATACGCAGTATTTT. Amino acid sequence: CARDSDTQYF.

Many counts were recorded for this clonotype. The CDR3 sequence: CASSLVLAGETQYF. CDR3 coding DNA: TGTGCCAGCAGTTTAGTCCTAGCGGGTGAGACCCAGTACTTC. This chain uses TRBV12-3 or TRBV12-4 with TRBJ2-5, with 8 nucleotides matching TRBD2. V gave up 1 base and J gave up 5 bases; unmatched junction bases: 3. The CDR3 is 14 amino acids.

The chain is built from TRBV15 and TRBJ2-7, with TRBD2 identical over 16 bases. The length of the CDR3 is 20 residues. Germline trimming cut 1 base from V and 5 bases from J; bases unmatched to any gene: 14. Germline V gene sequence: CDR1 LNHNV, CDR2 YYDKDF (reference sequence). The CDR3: CATSRAWGLAGGLRRDEQYF. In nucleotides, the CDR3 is TGTGCCACCAGCAGAGCGTGGGGACTAGCGGGAGGGCTTCGCCGGGACGAGCAGTACTTC.

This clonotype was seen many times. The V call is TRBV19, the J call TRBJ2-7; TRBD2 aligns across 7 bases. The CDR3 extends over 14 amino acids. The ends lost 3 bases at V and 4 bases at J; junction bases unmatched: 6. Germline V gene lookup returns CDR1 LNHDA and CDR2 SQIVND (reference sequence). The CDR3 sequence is CASSINPGGYEQYF. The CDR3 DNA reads TGTGCCAGTAGTATCAATCCGGGGGGATACGAGCAGTACTTC.

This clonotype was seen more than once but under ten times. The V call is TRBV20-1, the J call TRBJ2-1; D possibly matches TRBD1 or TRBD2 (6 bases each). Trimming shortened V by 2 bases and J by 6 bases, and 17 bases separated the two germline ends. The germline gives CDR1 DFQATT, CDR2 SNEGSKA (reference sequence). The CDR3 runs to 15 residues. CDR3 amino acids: CSARLQRRGINEQFF. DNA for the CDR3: TGCAGTGCTAGATTACAGCGGAGGGGGATCAATGAGCAGTTCTTC.

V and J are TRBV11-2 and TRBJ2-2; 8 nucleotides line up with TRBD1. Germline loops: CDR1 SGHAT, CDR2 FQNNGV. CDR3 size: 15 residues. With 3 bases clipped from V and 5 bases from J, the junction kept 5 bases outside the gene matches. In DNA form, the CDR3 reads TGTGCCAGCAGCTTCAGGGGGCAGGATACCGGGGAGCTGTTTTTT. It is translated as CASSFRGQDTGELFF.

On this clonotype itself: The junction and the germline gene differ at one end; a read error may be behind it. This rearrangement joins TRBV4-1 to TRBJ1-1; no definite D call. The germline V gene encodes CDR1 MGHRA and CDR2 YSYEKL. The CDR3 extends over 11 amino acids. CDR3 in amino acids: CARSGGTEAFF. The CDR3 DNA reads TGCGCCCGCAGTGGAGGGACTGAAGCTTTCTTT.

For the CDR3, the DNA is TGCAGCGTTTACTACTGGGACAGATCAGATACGCAGTATTTT. Translated: CSVYYWDRSDTQYF. The chain carries TRBV29-1 and TRBJ2-3; TRBD1 aligns across 7 bases. CDR3 length: 14 amino acids. Germline lookup yields CDR1 SQVTM and CDR2 ANQGSEA. Losses at the gene ends were 5 bases for V and 4 bases for J; bases not matched to a gene: 9.